The text below deals with one T cell receptor (beta chain). This record belongs to a study of blood T cell repertoires in COVID-19. Study-level background: In each case, the material was cDNA or gDNA derived from T cells, B-cell-depleted T cells, or PBMCs.

The CDR3 is 16 amino acids. Germline-derived CDR1 and CDR2 are SNHLY and FYNNEI. Trimming at V came to 3 bases and at J to 4 bases, leaving 4 bases not matched to a gene. In the source study's methods: Amplification with reference gene primers provided the estimates of nucleated cell counts. Profiled with immunoSEQ multiplex PCR; TCRdb holds only in-frame clones, not every one. V, J and clone size were drawn from that table, and D and trimming were deduced from the DNA. The table lists some 93,000 clones, roughly nine tenths of them singletons. The source is a middle-aged man with acute or convalescent COVID-19. The V gene is TRBV2, the J gene TRBJ1-6, with 9 bases lining up with TRBD1. Source material: peripheral blood. The CDR3 is CASSEGQGQYNSPLHF. As DNA, the CDR3 is TGTGCCAGCAGTGAGGGACAGGGTCAATATAATTCACCCCTCCACTTT.